The present T cell receptor beta chain was sequenced within a study of blood T cell repertoires in COVID-19. As for the study in general: PBMCs, B-cell-depleted T cells, or T cells were the source of the cDNA or gDNA that made up the material.

This CDR3 contains 12 residues. Germline lookup yields CDR1 MNHEY and CDR2 SVGAGI. V was shortened by 6 bases and J by 2 bases, with 8 bases between the two germline ends. Authors' processing steps: Nucleated cell counts were estimated from reference gene primer amplification. The protocol was immunoSEQ multiplex PCR, while the TCRdb copy is restricted to in-frame clones and leaves out a portion. V and J calls and clone size come straight from that table; D and trimming were deduced from the DNA. This table holds 200,000 to 250,000 clones, around nine tenths found once. Sequenced sample: peripheral blood. The clonotype originates from a man aged 55 to 70 with COVID-19, enrolled during active disease. The genes are TRBV6-5 and TRBJ2-7; maybe TRBD1 (5 bases). The CDR3 coding sequence is TGTGCCAGCAGGCAGGGCACCTACGAGCAGTACTTC. Protein sequence: CASRQGTYEQYF.